This is a list of T cell receptor beta chains from one sample in a study of blood T cell repertoires in COVID-19. Libraries were prepared by immunoSEQ multiplex PCR; TCRdb keeps only in-frame clonotypes and omits some of them. The profile covers over 150,000 clones, with roughly 88% appearing a single time and 13% taken by the ten largest. Input material: peripheral blood. These receptors were collected from a human donor in a cohort sampled during active COVID-19. The CDR3 runs from the conserved cysteine through the conserved F or W. D genes are given only for firm matches. Size is stated for part of the rows, as once, few or many counts, or as a class when the clone is expanded.

V gene: TRBV7-2
D gene: .
J gene: TRBJ2-7
CDR3 length: 13
clone size: .
CDR3 DNA: TGTGCCAGCAGTTCTACTCGCTCCTACGAGCAGTACTTC
CDR3 protein: CASSSTRSYEQYF

V gene: TRBV19
D gene: TRBD2
J gene: TRBJ2-1
CDR3 length: 17
clone size: once
CDR3 DNA: TGTGCCAGTAGTGGACCATCGGGACTAGCCGCCTACAATGAGCAGTTCTTC
CDR3 protein: CASSGPSGLAAYNEQFF

V gene: TRBV4-1
D gene: .
J gene: TRBJ2-7
CDR3 length: 15
clone size: .
CDR3 DNA: TGCGCCAGCAGCCAGGGAAGGGGGAGTGCCTACGAGCAGTACTTC
CDR3 protein: CASSQGRGSAYEQYF

V gene: TRBV28
D gene: .
J gene: TRBJ2-6
CDR3 length: 15
clone size: .
CDR3 DNA: TGTGCCAGCAGCTCAGGGGTTCCTGGGGCCAACGTCCTGACTTTC
CDR3 protein: CASSSGVPGANVLTF

V gene: TRBV4-2
D gene: TRBD2
J gene: TRBJ2-3
CDR3 length: 16
clone size: few
CDR3 DNA: TGTGCCAGCAGCCAAGATCTGAATAGCGGGACAGATACGCAGTATTTT
CDR3 protein: CASSQDLNSGTDTQYF

V gene: TRBV18
D gene: .
J gene: TRBJ1-2
CDR3 length: 13
clone size: once
CDR3 DNA: TGTGCCAGCTCACCTCGAGATAACTATGGCTACACCTTC
CDR3 protein: CASSPRDNYGYTF

V gene: TRBV5-1
D gene: .
J gene: TRBJ2-2
CDR3 length: 16
clone size: .
CDR3 DNA: TGCGCCAGCAGCTTGCTCCGAGAGGCAAGCACCGGGGAGCTGTTTTTT
CDR3 protein: CASSLLREASTGELFF

V gene: TRBV15
D gene: .
J gene: TRBJ2-7
CDR3 length: 16
clone size: .
CDR3 DNA: TGTGCCACCAGCAGAGCAAGACAGTTTAGCTCCTACGAGCAGTACTTC
CDR3 protein: CATSRARQFSSYEQYF

V gene: TRBV3-1/TRBV3-2
D gene: .
J gene: TRBJ2-3
CDR3 length: 16
clone size: .
CDR3 DNA: TGTGCCAGCAGCCAAGATCTGGGGGGTGGTACAGATACGCAGTATTTT
CDR3 protein: CASSQDLGGGTDTQYF

V gene: TRBV27
D gene: TRBD2
J gene: TRBJ2-3
CDR3 length: 16
clone size: .
CDR3 DNA: TGTGCCAGCAGTATTCGGACTAGCGTTTACGGGGATACGCAGTATTTT
CDR3 protein: CASSIRTSVYGDTQYF

V gene: TRBV19
D gene: .
J gene: TRBJ2-2
CDR3 length: 13
clone size: .
CDR3 DNA: TGTGCCAGTAGTATAGCAGAAACCGGGGAGCTGTTTTTT
CDR3 protein: CASSIAETGELFF

V gene: TRBV28
D gene: TRBD1
J gene: TRBJ2-1
CDR3 length: 13
clone size: .
CDR3 DNA: TGTGCCAGCAAGGACAGGGGCATCGATGAGCAGTTCTTC
CDR3 protein: CASKDRGIDEQFF

V gene: TRBV9
D gene: TRBD2
J gene: TRBJ2-7
CDR3 length: 16
clone size: .
CDR3 DNA: TGTGCCAGCAGCGGCCCCGGGACTAGCGGGAGTGGTGAGCAGTACTTC
CDR3 protein: CASSGPGTSGSGEQYF

V gene: TRBV19
D gene: TRBD1
J gene: TRBJ2-3
CDR3 length: 14
clone size: .
CDR3 DNA: TGTGCCAGTACCAGAGGGACAGTCACAGATACGCAGTATTTT
CDR3 protein: CASTRGTVTDTQYF